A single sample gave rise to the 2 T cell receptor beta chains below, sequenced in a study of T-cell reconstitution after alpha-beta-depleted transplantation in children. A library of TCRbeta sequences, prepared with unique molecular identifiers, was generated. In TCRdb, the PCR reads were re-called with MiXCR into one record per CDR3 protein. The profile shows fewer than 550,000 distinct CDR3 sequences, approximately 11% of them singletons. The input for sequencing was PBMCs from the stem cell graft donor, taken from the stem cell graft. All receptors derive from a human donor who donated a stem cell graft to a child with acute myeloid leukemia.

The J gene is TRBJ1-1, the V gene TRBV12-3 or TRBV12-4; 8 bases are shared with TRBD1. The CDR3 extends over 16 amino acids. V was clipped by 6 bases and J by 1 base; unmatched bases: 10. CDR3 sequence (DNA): TGTGCCAGCAGCTCGGGATCCGGGACAGGGAACACTGAAGCTTTCTTT. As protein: CASSSGSGTGNTEAFF.

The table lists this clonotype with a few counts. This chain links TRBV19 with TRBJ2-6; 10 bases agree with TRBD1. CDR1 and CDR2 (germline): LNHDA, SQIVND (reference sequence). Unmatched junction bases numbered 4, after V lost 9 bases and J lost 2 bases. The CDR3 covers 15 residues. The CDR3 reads CASGTGDAGANVLTF. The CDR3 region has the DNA TGTGCCAGCGGGACAGGGGACGCTGGGGCCAACGTCCTGACTTTC.